The clone carrying this T cell receptor beta chain was picked up many times. Its matching antigen is unknown. TCR beta CDR3 sequences were amplified from RNA transcripts. The HTBI primer set was used in a first-round RT-PCR of the TCR CDR3. TCRdb passed the multiplex PCR reads through MiXCR, listing each CDR3 protein once. The table records a few hundred thousand distinct CDR3 sequences, over 15% of them present only once. The sample comes from a study of T cells in Graves' hyperthyroidism and ophthalmopathy. Points from the study as a whole: Appearing also in blood were most of the thyroid clonotypes expanded above 0.001.

Trimming left V 2 bases short and J 0 bases short, with 8 bases between. This CDR3 spans 15 amino acids. Germline loops: CDR1 SGHTA, CDR2 FQGNSA. Based on clinical symptoms, serum thyroxine and TRAb, thyroid ultrasound and orbital computed tomography, diagnoses were reached. The authors obtained PBMCs from over 7.5 ml of fresh peripheral blood. The receptor was derived from an older woman with Graves' ophthalmopathy. The chain recombines TRBV7-2 with TRBJ2-1, with D hard to call. Sequencing was done on a sample of blood. The CDR3 here is CASSLRRASYNEQFF. CDR3 in DNA: TGTGCCAGCAGCTTACGACGCGCCTCCTACAATGAGCAGTTCTTC.